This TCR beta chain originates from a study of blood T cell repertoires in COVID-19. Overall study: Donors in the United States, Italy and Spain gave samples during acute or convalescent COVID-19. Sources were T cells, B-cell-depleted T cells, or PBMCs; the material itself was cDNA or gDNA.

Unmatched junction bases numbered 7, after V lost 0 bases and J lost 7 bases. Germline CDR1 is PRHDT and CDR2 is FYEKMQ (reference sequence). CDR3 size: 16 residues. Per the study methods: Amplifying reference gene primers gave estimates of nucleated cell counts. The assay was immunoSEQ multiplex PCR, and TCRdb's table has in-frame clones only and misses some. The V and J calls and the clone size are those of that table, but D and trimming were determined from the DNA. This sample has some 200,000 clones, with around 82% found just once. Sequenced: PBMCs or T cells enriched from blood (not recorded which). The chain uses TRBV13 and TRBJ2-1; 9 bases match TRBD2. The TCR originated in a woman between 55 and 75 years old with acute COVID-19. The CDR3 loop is CASSLGYSGGNNEQFF. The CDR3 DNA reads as TGTGCCAGCAGCTTAGGATATAGCGGGGGAAATAATGAGCAGTTCTTC.